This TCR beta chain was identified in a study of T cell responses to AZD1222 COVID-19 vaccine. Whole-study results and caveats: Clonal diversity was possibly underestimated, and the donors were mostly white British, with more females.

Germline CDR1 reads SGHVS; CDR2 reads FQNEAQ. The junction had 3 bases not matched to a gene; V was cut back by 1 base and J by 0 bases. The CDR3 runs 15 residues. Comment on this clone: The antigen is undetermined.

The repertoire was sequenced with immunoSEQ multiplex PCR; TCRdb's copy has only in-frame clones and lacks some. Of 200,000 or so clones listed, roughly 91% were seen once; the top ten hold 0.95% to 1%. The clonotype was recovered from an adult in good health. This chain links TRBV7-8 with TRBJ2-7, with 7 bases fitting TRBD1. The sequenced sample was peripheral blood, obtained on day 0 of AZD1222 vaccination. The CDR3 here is CASSLVQGDSYEQYF. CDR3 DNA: TGTGCCAGCAGCTTAGTCCAGGGGGACTCCTACGAGCAGTACTTC.